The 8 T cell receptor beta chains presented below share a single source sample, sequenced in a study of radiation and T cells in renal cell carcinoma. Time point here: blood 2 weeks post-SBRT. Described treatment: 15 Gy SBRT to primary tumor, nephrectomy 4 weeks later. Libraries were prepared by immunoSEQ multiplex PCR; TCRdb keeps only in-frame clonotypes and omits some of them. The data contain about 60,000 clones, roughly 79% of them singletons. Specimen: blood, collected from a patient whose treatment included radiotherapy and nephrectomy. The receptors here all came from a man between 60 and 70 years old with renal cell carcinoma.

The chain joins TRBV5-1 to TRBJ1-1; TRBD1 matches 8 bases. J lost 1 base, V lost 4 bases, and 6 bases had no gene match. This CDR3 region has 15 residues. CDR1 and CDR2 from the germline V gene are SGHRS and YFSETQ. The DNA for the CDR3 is TGCGCCAGCAGCGGACAGGGTTCCGGGAACACTGAAGCTTTCTTT. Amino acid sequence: CASSGQGSGNTEAFF.

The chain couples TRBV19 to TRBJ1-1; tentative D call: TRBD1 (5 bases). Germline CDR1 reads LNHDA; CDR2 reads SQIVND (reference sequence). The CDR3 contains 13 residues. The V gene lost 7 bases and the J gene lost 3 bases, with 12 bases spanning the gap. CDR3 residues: CASKVSRDTEAFF. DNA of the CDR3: TGTGCCAGTAAAGTTTCCAGGGACACTGAAGCTTTCTTT.

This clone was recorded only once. The CDR3 DNA reads as TGTGCCTCCAATGAGCAGTTCTTC. It specifies CASNEQFF. This chain joins TRBV2 and TRBJ2-1; D gene ambiguous. Germline CDR1 and CDR2: SNHLY and FYNNEI. Trimming left V 11 bases short and J 6 bases short, with 2 bases between. The CDR3 has 8 residues.

The CDR3 is CASKLASNNEQFF. In nucleotides, the CDR3 is TGTGCCAGCAAACTAGCGAGCAACAATGAGCAGTTCTTC. This chain links TRBV2 with TRBJ2-1, with TRBD2 matching over 7 bases. From germline, CDR1 is SNHLY and CDR2 FYNNEI. Unmatched junction bases numbered 5, after V lost 7 bases and J lost 5 bases. The CDR3 covers 13 residues.

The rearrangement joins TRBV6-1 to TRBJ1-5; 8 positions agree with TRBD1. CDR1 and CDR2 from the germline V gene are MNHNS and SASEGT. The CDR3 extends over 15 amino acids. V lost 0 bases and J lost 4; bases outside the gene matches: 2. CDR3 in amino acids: CASSEAGQGNQPQHF. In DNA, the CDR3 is TGTGCCAGCAGTGAAGCAGGACAGGGAAATCAGCCCCAGCATTTT.

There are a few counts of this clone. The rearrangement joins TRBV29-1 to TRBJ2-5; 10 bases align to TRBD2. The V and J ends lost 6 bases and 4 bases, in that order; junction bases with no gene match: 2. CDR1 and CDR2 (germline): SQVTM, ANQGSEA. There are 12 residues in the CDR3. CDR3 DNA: TGCAGCGTCCGACTAGCGGGAGAGACCCAGTACTTC. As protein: CSVRLAGETQYF.

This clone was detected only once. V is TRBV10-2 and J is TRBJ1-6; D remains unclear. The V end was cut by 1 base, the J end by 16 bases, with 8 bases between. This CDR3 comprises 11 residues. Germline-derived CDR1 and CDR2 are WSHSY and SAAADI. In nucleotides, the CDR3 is TGCGCCAGCAGTGAGTATCGAGTACTCCACTTT. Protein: CASSEYRVLHF.

As DNA, the CDR3 is TGTGCCAGCAGGACCAACTACCGGGACTCGCTGCAGTACGTC. It yields the protein CASRTNYRDSLQYV. This chain joins TRBV6-5 and TRBJ2-7, with a tentative D call TRBD2 (6 bases). Germline V gene lookup returns CDR1 MNHEY and CDR2 SVGAGI. The CDR3 is 14 amino acids. The ends were cut back, 6 bases at V and 9 bases at J, with 21 bases in the middle.